These 7 T cell receptor beta chains originate from one sample sequenced in a study of shared clonotypes between healthy human individuals. Only in-frame clones appear in the TCRdb table, and some are missing; sequencing was by immunoSEQ multiplex PCR. The data hold 650,000 to 800,000 clones, with 72% observed a single time. Material: memory CD4+ T cells sorted from blood. Subset of the sample: CD45RA-negative fraction. The receptor set was obtained from a woman aged 25 to 39 in good health.

This clone is a singleton in its sample. CDR3: CASSKESSYNEQFF. In nucleotides, the CDR3 is TGTGCCAGTAGTAAAGAAAGCTCCTACAATGAGCAGTTCTTC. The chain employs TRBV19 and TRBJ2-1; D unclear. The CDR3 loop spans 14 amino acids. Per the germline V gene, CDR1 is LNHDA and CDR2 is SQIVND (reference sequence). V lost 4 bases to trimming and J lost 0 bases, with 7 bases between them.

The J gene is TRBJ1-2, the V gene TRBV10-2; 7 bases match TRBD1. The trim removed 8 bases at V and 6 bases at J, leaving 15 bases unmatched. CDR3 length: 15 amino acids. Germline V CDR1 and CDR2: WSHSY, SAAADI. The CDR3 DNA reads TGCGCCAGCCGGACAGGAGTTTCGAGTTTAAATGGCTACACCTTC. The encoded protein is CASRTGVSSLNGYTF.

This sequence joins TRBV28 and TRBJ2-7, with 11 bases aligning to TRBD2. The CDR3 consists of 15 residues. In germline, CDR1 is MDHEN, CDR2 SYDVKM. V was pared by 4 bases and J by 4 bases, with 6 bases of the junction left unmatched. The CDR3 sequence is CASSSTSGKGYEQYF. CDR3 bases: TGTGCCAGCAGTTCGACTAGCGGGAAGGGTTACGAGCAGTACTTC.

Concerning this clone: One junction end disagrees with the germline gene, perhaps due to a read error. The chain joins TRBV5-8 to TRBJ2-7; no definite D call. The germline gives CDR1 SGHTS, CDR2 YDEGEE. The CDR3 is 11 residues long. CDR3 sequence reads: CLKFPPYEQYF. DNA of the CDR3: TGCTTAAAGTTCCCCCCTTACGAGCAGTACTTC.

The chain couples TRBV6-1 to TRBJ2-3; D is uncertain. V lost 4 bases to trimming and J lost 0 bases, with 8 bases between them. CDR3 length equals 14 residues. The V gene's germline CDR1 is MNHNS and CDR2 SASEGT. The CDR3 sequence is CASSGRGSTDTQYF. In DNA, the CDR3 is TGTGCCAGCAGTGGAAGAGGTAGCACAGATACGCAGTATTTT.

The chain recombines TRBV5-1 with TRBJ2-5; TRBD2 matches at 12 bases. Germline trimming cut 2 bases from V and 5 bases from J; bases unmatched to any gene: 7. CDR3 length: 16 residues. Looked up from germline, CDR1 is SGHRS and CDR2 is YFSETQ. CDR3 bases: TGCGCCAGCAGCTTCGCCCTAGCGGGAGGGATCGAGACCCAGTACTTC. As protein: CASSFALAGGIETQYF.

V and J are TRBV29-1 and TRBJ1-4; D is unresolved. The V and J ends lost 4 bases and 7 bases respectively, with 13 bases between them. The CDR3 extends over 13 amino acids. Germline V CDR1 and CDR2: SQVTM, ANQGSEA. Written as DNA, the CDR3 is TGCAGCGTTGTGTGGGGTTCGAGTGAAAAACTGTTTTTT. This gives the protein CSVVWGSSEKLFF.